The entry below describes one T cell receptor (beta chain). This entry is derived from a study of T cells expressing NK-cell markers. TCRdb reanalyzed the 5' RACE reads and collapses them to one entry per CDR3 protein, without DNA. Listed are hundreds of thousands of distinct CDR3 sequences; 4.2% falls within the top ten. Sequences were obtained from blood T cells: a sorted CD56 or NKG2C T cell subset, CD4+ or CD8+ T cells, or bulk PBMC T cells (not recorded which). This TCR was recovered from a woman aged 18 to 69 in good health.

The CDR3 loop reads CASSDPRGVLSPLHF. The chain joins TRBV25-1 to TRBJ1-6; TCRdb proposes TRBD1, but this gene call is untestable without DNA. The length of the CDR3 is 15 residues. The V gene's germline CDR1 is MGHDK and CDR2 SYGVNS.